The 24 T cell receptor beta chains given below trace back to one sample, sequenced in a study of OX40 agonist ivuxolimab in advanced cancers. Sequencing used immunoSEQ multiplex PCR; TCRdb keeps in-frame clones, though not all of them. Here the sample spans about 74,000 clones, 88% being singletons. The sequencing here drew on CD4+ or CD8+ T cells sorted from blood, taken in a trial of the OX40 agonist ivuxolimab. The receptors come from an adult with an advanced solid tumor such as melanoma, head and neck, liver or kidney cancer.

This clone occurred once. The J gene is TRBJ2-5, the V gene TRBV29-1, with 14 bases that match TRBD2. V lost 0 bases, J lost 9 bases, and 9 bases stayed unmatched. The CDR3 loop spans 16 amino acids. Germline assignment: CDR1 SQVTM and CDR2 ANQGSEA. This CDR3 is CSVEDRLAGGPGAQYF. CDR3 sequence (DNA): TGCAGCGTTGAAGATAGACTAGCGGGAGGGCCAGGGGCCCAGTACTTC.

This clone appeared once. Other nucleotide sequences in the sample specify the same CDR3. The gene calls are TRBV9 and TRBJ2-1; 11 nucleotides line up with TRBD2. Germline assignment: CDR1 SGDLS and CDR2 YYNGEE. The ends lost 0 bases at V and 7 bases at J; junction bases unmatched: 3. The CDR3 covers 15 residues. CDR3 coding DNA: TGTGCCAGCAGCGTAGTGTCTAGCGGGAGGAATGAGCAGTTCTTC. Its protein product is CASSVVSSGRNEQFF.

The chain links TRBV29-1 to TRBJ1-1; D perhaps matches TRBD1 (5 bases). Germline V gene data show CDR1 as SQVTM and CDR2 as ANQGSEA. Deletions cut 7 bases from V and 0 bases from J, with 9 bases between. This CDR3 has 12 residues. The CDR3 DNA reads TGCAGCGCGAGGGGCTTGAACACTGAAGCTTTCTTT. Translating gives CSARGLNTEAFF.

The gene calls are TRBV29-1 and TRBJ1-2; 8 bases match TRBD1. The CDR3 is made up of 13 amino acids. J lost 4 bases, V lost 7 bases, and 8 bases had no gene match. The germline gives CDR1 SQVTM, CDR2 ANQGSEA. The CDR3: CSGPLDRVYGYTF. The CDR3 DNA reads TGCAGCGGCCCCCTGGACAGGGTCTATGGCTACACCTTC.

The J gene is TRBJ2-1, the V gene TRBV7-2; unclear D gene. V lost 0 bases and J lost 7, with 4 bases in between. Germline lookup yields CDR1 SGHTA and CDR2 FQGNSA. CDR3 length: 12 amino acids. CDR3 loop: CASSLAFNEQFF. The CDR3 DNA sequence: TGTGCCAGCAGCTTAGCCTTTAATGAGCAGTTCTTC.

The CDR3 bases are TGTGCCAGTAGTATAGACGACATCCCCTACGAGCAGTACTTC. Its protein product is CASSIDDIPYEQYF. The V gene is TRBV19, the J gene TRBJ2-7; unclear D gene. The CDR3 spans 14 residues. Germline V CDR1 and CDR2: LNHDA, SQIVND (reference sequence). Trimming cost V 0 bases and J 2 bases, with 8 bases left between them.

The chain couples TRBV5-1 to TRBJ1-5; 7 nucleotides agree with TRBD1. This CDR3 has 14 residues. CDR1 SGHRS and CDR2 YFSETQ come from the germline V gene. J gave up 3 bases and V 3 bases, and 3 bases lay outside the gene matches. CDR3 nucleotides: TGCGCCAGCAGCTCGGGACAGTCCAATCAGCCCCAGCATTTT. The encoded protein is CASSSGQSNQPQHF.

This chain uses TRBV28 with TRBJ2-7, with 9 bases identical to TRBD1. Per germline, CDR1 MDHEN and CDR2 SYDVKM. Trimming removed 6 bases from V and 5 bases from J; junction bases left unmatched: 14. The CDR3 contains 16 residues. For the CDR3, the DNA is TGTGCCAGCAGCCAGCCTGGGACAGGGTTTTTGAACGAGCAGTACTTC. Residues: CASSQPGTGFLNEQYF.

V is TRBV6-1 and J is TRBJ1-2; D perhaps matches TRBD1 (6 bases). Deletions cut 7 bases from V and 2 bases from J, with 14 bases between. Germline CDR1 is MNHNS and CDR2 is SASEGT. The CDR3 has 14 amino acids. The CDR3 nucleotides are TGTGCCAGCACACCAAGACAGGAGAACTATGGCTACACCTTC. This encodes CASTPRQENYGYTF.

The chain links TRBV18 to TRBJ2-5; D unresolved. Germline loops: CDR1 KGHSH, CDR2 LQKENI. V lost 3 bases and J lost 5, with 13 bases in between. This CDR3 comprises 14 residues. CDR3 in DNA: TGTGCCAGCTCACCGGAGCCCGTGGACGAGACCCAGTACTTC. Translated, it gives CASSPEPVDETQYF.

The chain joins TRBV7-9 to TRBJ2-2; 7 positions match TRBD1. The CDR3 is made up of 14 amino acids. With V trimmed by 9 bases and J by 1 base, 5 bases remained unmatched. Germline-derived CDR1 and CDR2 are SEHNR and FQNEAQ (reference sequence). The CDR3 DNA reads TGTGCCAGTTCCGGGACAGAGAACACCGGGGAGCTGTTTTTT. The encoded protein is CASSGTENTGELFF.

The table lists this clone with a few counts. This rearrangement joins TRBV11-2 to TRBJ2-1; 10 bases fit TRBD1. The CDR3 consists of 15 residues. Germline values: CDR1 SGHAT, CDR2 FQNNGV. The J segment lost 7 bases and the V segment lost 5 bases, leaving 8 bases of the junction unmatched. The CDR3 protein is CASSGRDRGRNEQFF. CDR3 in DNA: TGTGCCAGCAGCGGCCGGGACAGGGGAAGGAATGAGCAGTTCTTC.

CDR3 DNA sequence: TGTGCCAGCAGTTTAGGTCCCGGGGGCCAGCCCCAGCATTTT. Translation gives CASSLGPGGQPQHF. This sequence joins TRBV27 and TRBJ1-5; a possible D gene is TRBD1 (6 bases). Trimming took off 2 bases at V and 7 bases at J, with 12 bases between the two ends. CDR1 is MNHEY, CDR2 SMNVEV, per germline (reference sequence). This CDR3 is 14 amino acids long.

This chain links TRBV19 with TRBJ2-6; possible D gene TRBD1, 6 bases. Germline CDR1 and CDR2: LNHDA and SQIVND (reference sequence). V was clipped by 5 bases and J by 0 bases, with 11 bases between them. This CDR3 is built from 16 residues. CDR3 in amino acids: CASSPRQASGANVLTF. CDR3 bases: TGTGCCAGTAGTCCTAGACAGGCCTCTGGGGCCAACGTCCTGACTTTC.

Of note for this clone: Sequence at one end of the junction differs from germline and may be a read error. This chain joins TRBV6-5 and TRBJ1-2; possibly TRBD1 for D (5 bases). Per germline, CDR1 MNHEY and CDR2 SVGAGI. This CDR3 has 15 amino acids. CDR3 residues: CASSYTTDRNNGYAF. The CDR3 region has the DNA TGTGCCAGCAGTTACACGACAGACCGAAACAATGGCTATGCCTTC.

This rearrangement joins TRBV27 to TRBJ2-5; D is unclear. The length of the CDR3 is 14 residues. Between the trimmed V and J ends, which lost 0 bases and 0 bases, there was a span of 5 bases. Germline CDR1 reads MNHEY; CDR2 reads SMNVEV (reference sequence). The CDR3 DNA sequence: TGTGCCAGCAGTTTATCCCCGTACCAAGAGACCCAGTACTTC. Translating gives CASSLSPYQETQYF.

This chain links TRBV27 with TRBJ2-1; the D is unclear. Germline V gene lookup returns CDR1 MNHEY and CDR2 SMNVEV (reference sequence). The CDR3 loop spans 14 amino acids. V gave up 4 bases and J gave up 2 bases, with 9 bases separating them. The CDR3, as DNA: TGTGCCAGCAGTTCGATGGGGACCTACAATGAGCAGTTCTTC. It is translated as CASSSMGTYNEQFF.

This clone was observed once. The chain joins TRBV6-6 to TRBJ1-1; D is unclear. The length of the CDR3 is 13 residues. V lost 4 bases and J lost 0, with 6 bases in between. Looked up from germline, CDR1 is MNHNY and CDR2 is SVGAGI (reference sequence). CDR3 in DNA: TGTGCCAGCAGTTTCAATATGAACACTGAAGCTTTCTTT. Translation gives CASSFNMNTEAFF.

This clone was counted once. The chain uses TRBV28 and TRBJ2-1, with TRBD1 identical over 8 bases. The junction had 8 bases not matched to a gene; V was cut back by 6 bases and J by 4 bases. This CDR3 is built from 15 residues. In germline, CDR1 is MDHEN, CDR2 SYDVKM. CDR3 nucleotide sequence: TGTGCCAGCAGAGAACAGGGGGTCCCTTACAATGAGCAGTTCTTC. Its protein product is CASREQGVPYNEQFF.

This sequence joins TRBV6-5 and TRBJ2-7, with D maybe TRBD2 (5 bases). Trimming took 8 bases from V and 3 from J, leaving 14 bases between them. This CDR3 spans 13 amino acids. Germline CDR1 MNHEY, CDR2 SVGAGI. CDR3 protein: CASQRTGLYEQYF. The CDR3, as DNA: TGTGCCAGCCAGAGGACTGGTCTCTACGAGCAGTACTTC.

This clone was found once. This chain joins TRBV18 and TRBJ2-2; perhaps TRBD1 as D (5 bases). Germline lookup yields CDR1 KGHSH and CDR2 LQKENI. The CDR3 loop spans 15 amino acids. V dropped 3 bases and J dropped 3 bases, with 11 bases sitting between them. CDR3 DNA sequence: TGTGCCAGCTCACCCTGGGGCGGCGACACCGGGGAGCTGTTTTTT. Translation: CASSPWGGDTGELFF.

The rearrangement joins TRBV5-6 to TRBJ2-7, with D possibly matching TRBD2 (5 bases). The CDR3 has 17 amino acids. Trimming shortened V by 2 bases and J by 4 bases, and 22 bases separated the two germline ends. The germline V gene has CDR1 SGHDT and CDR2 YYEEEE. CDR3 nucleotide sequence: TGTGCCAGCAGCTTTTTGAGGTTGAGGGCCAGGACGTACGAGCAGTACTTC. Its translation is CASSFLRLRARTYEQYF.

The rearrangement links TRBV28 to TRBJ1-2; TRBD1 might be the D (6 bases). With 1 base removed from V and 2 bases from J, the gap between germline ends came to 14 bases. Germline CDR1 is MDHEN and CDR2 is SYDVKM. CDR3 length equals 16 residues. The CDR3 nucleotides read TGTGCCAGCAGTTTATTGAAGGGCAGGGGAAACTATGGCTACACCTTC. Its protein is CASSLLKGRGNYGYTF.

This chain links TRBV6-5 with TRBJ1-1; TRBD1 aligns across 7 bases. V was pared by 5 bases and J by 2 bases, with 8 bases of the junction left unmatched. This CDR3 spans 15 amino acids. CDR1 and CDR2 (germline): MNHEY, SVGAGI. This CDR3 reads CASSPARDRNTEAFF. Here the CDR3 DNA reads TGTGCCAGCAGTCCTGCGAGGGACAGAAACACTGAAGCTTTCTTT.